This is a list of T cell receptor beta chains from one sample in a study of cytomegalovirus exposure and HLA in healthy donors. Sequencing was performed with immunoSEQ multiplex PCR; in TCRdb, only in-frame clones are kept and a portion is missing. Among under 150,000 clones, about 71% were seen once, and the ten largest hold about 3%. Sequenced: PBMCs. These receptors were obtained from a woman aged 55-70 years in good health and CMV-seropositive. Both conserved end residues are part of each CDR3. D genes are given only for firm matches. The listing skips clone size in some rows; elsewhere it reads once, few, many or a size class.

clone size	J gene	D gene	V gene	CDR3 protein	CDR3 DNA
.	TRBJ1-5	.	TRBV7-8	CASSVPPGLNQPQHF	TGTGCCAGCAGCGTCCCGCCGGGTCTCAATCAGCCCCAGCATTTT
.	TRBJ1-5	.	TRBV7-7	CASSLTPFGDSNQPQHF	TGTGCCAGCAGCTTAACCCCCTTCGGGGATAGCAATCAGCCCCAGCATTTT
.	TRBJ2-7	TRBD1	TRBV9	CASSPGTGGSEQYF	TGTGCCAGCAGTCCCGGGACAGGGGGAAGCGAGCAGTACTTC
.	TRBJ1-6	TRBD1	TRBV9	CASSVGAGGLYNSPLHF	TGTGCCAGCAGCGTAGGAGCAGGGGGCCTCTATAATTCACCCCTCCACTTT
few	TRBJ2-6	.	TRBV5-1	CASSLDTVSGANVLTF	TGCGCCAGCAGCTTGGACACCGTCTCTGGGGCCAACGTCCTGACTTTC
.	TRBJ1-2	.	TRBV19	CASSAGFHLLNGYTF	TGTGCCAGCTCCGCGGGTTTCCACCTTCTTAATGGCTACACCTTC
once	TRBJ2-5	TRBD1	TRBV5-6	CASSFPTGLGETQYF	TGTGCCAGCAGCTTCCCGACAGGGTTAGGGGAGACCCAGTACTTC
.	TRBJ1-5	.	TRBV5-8	CASSLAAADNQPQHF	TGTGCCAGCAGCTTGGCCGCGGCAGACAATCAGCCCCAGCATTTT
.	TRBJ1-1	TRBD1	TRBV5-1	CASSPNLDRGTEAFF	TGCGCCAGCAGCCCCAATCTGGACAGGGGCACTGAAGCTTTCTTT
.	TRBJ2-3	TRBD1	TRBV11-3	CASRRLTGGAQTPSTDTQYF	TGTGCCAGCAGACGATTAACAGGGGGCGCCCAGACCCCTAGCACAGATACGCAGTATTTT
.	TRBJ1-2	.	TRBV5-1	CASSFLQGQLTF	TGCGCCAGCAGCTTTTTACAGGGCCAGCTCACCTTC
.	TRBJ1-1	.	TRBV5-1	CASAEGRGTEAFF	TGCGCCAGCGCCGAGGGCAGGGGCACTGAAGCTTTCTTT
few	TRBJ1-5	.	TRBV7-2	CASSSGVQGAQPQHF	TGTGCCAGCAGCTCCGGAGTACAGGGAGCTCAGCCCCAGCATTTT
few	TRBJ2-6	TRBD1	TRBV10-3	CAIRGQDGAGANVLTF	TGTGCCATCAGAGGACAGGATGGAGCTGGGGCCAACGTCCTGACTTTC
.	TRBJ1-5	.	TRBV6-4	CASSPVAGVNQPQHF	TGTGCCAGCAGTCCCGTAGCAGGGGTAAATCAGCCCCAGCATTTT
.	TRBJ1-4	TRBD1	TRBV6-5	CASSYTGVEKLFF	TGTGCCAGCAGTTATACAGGGGTTGAAAAACTGTTTTTT
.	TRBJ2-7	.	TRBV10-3	CAISESGGHEQYF	TGTGCCATCAGTGAGTCTGGGGGCCACGAGCAGTACTTC
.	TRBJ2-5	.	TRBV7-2	CASSPGGTQYF	TGTGCCAGCAGCCCCGGTGGGACCCAGTACTTC
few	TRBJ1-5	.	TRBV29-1	CSVSDGFLGNQPQHF	TGCAGCGTTTCCGACGGGTTTCTAGGCAATCAGCCCCAGCATTTT
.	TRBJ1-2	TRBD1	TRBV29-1	CSVEEPGTGRGYTF	TGCAGCGTTGAAGAGCCCGGGACAGGGAGAGGCTACACCTTC
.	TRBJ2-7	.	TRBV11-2	CASSFSLYEQYF	TGTGCCAGCAGCTTTAGTCTCTACGAGCAGTACTTC
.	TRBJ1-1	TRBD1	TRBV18	CASSPPGQGKNTEAFF	TGTGCCAGCTCACCACCCGGACAGGGGAAGAACACTGAAGCTTTCTTT
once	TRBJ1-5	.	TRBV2	CASSGGRGYAPQHF	TGTGCCAGCAGTGGGGGCAGGGGATACGCCCCCCAGCATTTT
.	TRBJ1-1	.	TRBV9	CASTPVGVPEAFF	TGTGCCAGCACCCCCGTGGGAGTACCTGAAGCTTTCTTT
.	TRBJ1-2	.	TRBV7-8	CASSLQGAVNYGYTF	TGTGCCAGCAGCTTACAGGGTGCCGTAAACTATGGCTACACCTTC
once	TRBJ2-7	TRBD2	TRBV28	CASSLIAGNYEQYF	TGTGCCAGCAGTTTGATAGCGGGGAACTACGAGCAGTACTTC
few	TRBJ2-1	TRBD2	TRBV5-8	CASSLGHSGTSGTDEQFF	TGTGCCAGCAGCTTGGGGCACTCCGGGACTAGCGGGACAGATGAGCAGTTCTTC
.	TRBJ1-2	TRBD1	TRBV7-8	CASNPGQGSYGYTF	TGTGCCAGCAACCCCGGACAGGGCAGCTATGGCTACACCTTC
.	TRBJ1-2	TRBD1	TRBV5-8	CASSLEAQGDYGYTF	TGTGCCAGCAGCTTGGAGGCACAGGGGGACTATGGCTACACCTTC
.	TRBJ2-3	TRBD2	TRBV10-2	CASSGGSRGGSTDTQYF	TGCGCCAGCAGTGGGGGGTCACGGGGGGGGAGCACAGATACGCAGTATTTT